Below are 20 T cell receptor beta chains sequenced from a single sample in a study of CD8+CD57+ T cells in acquired aplastic anemia. In patients chosen for sequencing, flow cytometry had shown CD8+CD57+ cell expansion. Profiling of TCR beta VDJ combinations and CDR3 sequences used genomic DNA as template. TCRdb re-called the reads through MiXCR, storing one row per CDR3 protein. There are 200,000 to 300,000 distinct CDR3 sequences in the sample; roughly 82% occur only once, and 40% to 55% lies in the top ten. The sequencing sample was made of sorted CD4+, CD8+, or CD8+CD57+ T cells (not recorded which) from PBMCs. These receptors originate from a human donor with aplastic anemia.

This chain joins TRBV7-6 and TRBJ2-7; D is perhaps TRBD1 (5 bases). This CDR3 has 18 amino acids. Trimming pared 5 bases from V and 3 bases from J, leaving 26 bases between. From germline, CDR1 is SGHVS and CDR2 FNYEAQ. The CDR3 sequence: CASSLQENRYDQYYEQYV. Here the CDR3 DNA reads TGTGCCAGCAGCCTACAGGAAAACCGCTACGACCAGTACTACGAGCAGTACGTC.

This sequence joins TRBV7-9 and TRBJ2-1; D is possibly TRBD2 (5 bases). V was shortened by 3 bases and J by 10 bases, with 19 bases between the two germline ends. In germline, CDR1 is SEHNR, CDR2 FQNEAQ (reference sequence). The CDR3 sequence is 15 residues long. The CDR3 nucleotides read TGTGCCAGCAGCTTCGCAACGGGAACGACCTACGAGCAGTTCTTC. It translates to CASSFATGTTYEQFF. Complete variable domain (other parts from reference TRBV7-9 and TRBJ2-1): DTGVSQNPRHKITKRGQNVTFRCDPISEHNRLYWYRQTLGQGPEFLTYFQNEAQLEKSRLLSDRFSAERPKGSFSTLEIQRTEQGDSAMYLCASSFATGTTYEQFFGPGTRLTVL.

About this clonotype: The final CDR3 position lacks the conserved phenylalanine or tryptophan, pointing to a likely read error. This chain connects TRBV7-9 to TRBJ2-1; D unclear. The V end was cut by 11 bases, the J end by 11 bases, with 22 bases between. This CDR3 spans 13 amino acids. CDR1 is SEHNR, CDR2 FQNEAQ, per germline (reference sequence). For the CDR3, the DNA is TGTGCCGGACGTGGTGGTAGGGTCCATCAGCAGTTCGTG. Its translation: CAGRGGRVHQQFV.

The CDR3 DNA sequence: TGTGCCAGCAGCCTAGCGGGAAGTCCCGATAAGAAGTATTTT. It yields the protein CASSLAGSPDKKYF. The chain recombines TRBV7-3 with TRBJ2-3; 9 nucleotides match TRBD2. The germline gives CDR1 SGHTA, CDR2 FQGTGA. This CDR3 spans 14 amino acids. Trimming removed 5 bases from V and 13 bases from J; junction bases left unmatched: 13.

Turning to this clonotype: An end of the junction does not agree with germline; a read error may underlie this. This sequence joins TRBV2 and TRBJ1-5; D possibly corresponds to TRBD1 (6 bases). CDR3 length: 13 amino acids. Germline loops: CDR1 SNHLY, CDR2 FYNNEI. CDR3 in amino acids: CASSHTGIHEQFF. Written as DNA, the CDR3 is TGTGCCAGCAGCCATACAGGGATTCATGAGCAGTTTTTT.

DNA of the CDR3: TGTGCCAGCAGCTTAGCCCGCGGGGAGCAGTACGTC. Translating it yields CASSLARGEQYV. The rearrangement uses TRBV11-2 and TRBJ2-7; possible D gene TRBD2, 5 bases. V shed 1 base and J shed 7 bases, with 8 bases lying between them. Germline-derived CDR1 and CDR2 are SGHAT and FQNNGV. The CDR3 runs 12 residues.

Comments on this clonotype: Without the conserved terminal phenylalanine or tryptophan, this CDR3 likely stems from a read error. The limits of the CDR3 on the DNA are not certain, so only TCRdb's listed CDR3 is given. The chain uses TRBV7-8 and TRBJ2-3. From germline, CDR1 is SGHVS and CDR2 FQNEAQ. The CDR3 is 13 residues long, ends included. This CDR3 is CASGVAGTADTQY.

The chain recombines TRBV7-3 with TRBJ2-7; D is unresolved. V lost 5 bases and J 1 base, leaving 24 bases between the germline ends. The CDR3 has 18 residues. CDR1 is SGHTA and CDR2 is FQGTGA in the germline V gene. The CDR3 protein is CASSQHPAGRSLSYEQYV. The CDR3, as DNA: TGTGCCAGCAGCCAACATCCAGCAGGTAGATCCCTTTCCTACGAGCAGTACGTC.

The chain links TRBV7-2 to TRBJ2-3; D is uncertain. Trimming shortened V by 0 bases and J by 6 bases, and 10 bases separated the two germline ends. This CDR3 is built from 14 residues. Germline assignment: CDR1 SGHTA and CDR2 FQGNSA. CDR3 bases: TGTGCCAGCAGCTTAGCGGCAGCTAATGATACGCAGTATTTT. Translating gives CASSLAAANDTQYF. The whole variable domain, remainder taken from reference TRBV7-2 and TRBJ2-3, is GAGVSQSPSNKVTEKGKDVELRCDPISGHTALYWYRQSLGQGLEFLIYFQGNSAPDKSGLPSDRFSAERTGGSVSTLTIQRTQQEDSAVYLCASSLAAANDTQYFGPGTRLTVL.

As for this clonotype: Because it lacks the conserved phenylalanine or tryptophan at the end, this CDR3 is likely a read error. The J gene is TRBJ2-3, the V gene TRBV7-2; TRBD2 is a possible D gene (5 bases). There are 15 residues in the CDR3. Germline V gene sequence: CDR1 SGHTA, CDR2 FQGNSA. The CDR3 nucleotides are TGTGCCAGCAGCTTAGGGGGAGAGACCAAAGATAAGCAGTATTCT. Encoded protein: CASSLGGETKDKQYS.

The gene calls are TRBV15 and TRBJ1-5; no clear D gene. The V gene lost 0 bases and the J gene lost 6 bases, with 6 bases spanning the gap. The germline V gene encodes CDR1 LNHNV and CDR2 YYDKDF (reference sequence). The CDR3 is made up of 13 amino acids. Here the CDR3 reads CATSRDRGQPQHF. In nucleotides, the CDR3 is TGTGCCACCAGCAGAGATCGGGGTCAGCCCCAGCATTTT.

Details on this clonotype: Germline is not matched at one junction end, which may reflect a read error. The CDR3 nucleotides read TGCAGTGCCAGAGATTTGCGACCCAAGAACACTGAAGCTTTCTTT. It translates to CSARDLRPKNTEAFF. The chain has TRBV20-1 and TRBJ1-1, with unresolved D. The CDR3 runs 15 residues. The germline V gene encodes CDR1 DFQATT and CDR2 SNEGSKA (reference sequence).

A note on this clonotype: A junction end diverges from the germline sequence, so it may reflect a read error. The chain combines TRBV7-9 with TRBJ2-3; D may match TRBD1 or TRBD2 (5 bases each). Germline V gene sequence: CDR1 SEHNR, CDR2 FQNEAQ (reference sequence). This CDR3 has 14 residues. Here the CDR3 DNA reads TGTGCCAGCAGCTCGGGGCAGTTTCAAGAGACGCAGTACTTT. Its protein product is CASSSGQFQETQYF.

The J gene is TRBJ2-3, the V gene TRBV5-1; D perhaps matches TRBD1 (6 bases). Trimming stripped 2 bases from V and 8 bases from J, with 15 bases between. There are 14 residues in the CDR3. Germline CDR1 is SGHRS and CDR2 is YFSETQ. CDR3 sequence reads: CASSLAQGHGTQYF. The DNA for the CDR3 is TGCGCCAGCAGCTTAGCACAGGGACACGGTACGCAGTATTTT.

This chain links TRBV20-1 with TRBJ2-5; D ambiguous. Trimming took off 0 bases at V and 6 bases at J, with 11 bases between the two ends. Germline V gene data show CDR1 as DFQATT and CDR2 as SNEGSKA (reference sequence). There are 13 residues in the CDR3. CDR3 region: CSARDRDKKTQYF. CDR3 bases: TGCAGTGCTAGAGACAGAGACAAGAAGACCCAGTACTTC.

About this clonotype itself: A read error may account for a junction end that differs from germline. This chain links TRBV7-9 with TRBJ2-1, with D unclear. The CDR3 sequence is 13 residues long. Looked up from germline, CDR1 is SEHNR and CDR2 is FQNEAQ (reference sequence). The CDR3 is CASSSGEDTQYFF. The CDR3 DNA sequence: TGTGCCAGCAGCTCTGGAGAGGATACGCAGTATTTTTTC.

The chain joins TRBV5-1 to TRBJ1-5, with 11 bases that match TRBD1. V was pared by 3 bases and J by 10 bases, with 3 bases of the junction left unmatched. The CDR3 is made up of 13 amino acids. Germline V CDR1 and CDR2: SGHRS, YFSETQ. CDR3 in DNA: TGCGCCAGCAGCTGGGACAGGGGGAGTCCCCAGCATTTT. It yields the protein CASSWDRGSPQHF. The variable domain in full, completed from reference TRBV5-1 and TRBJ1-5, reads KAGVTQTPRYLIKTRGQQVTLSCSPISGHRSVSWYQQTPGQGLQFLFEYFSETQRNKGNFPGRFSGRQFSNSRSEMNVSTLELGDSALYLCASSWDRGSPQHFGDGTRLSIL.

The chain carries TRBV20-1 and TRBJ2-1, with D uncertain. The CDR3 sequence is 13 residues long. In germline, CDR1 is DFQATT, CDR2 SNEGSKA (reference sequence). Written as DNA, the CDR3 is TGCAGCCTTCGCCGGGCATTTTGCTACAAGCAGTTCTTC. Translated: CSLRRAFCYKQFF.

The chain has TRBV11-3 and TRBJ2-1, with 7 bases identical to TRBD2. Germline lookup yields CDR1 SGHNT and CDR2 YENEEA. With 3 bases clipped from V and 8 bases from J, the junction kept 13 bases outside the gene matches. The CDR3 has 16 amino acids. The CDR3 DNA follows: TGTGCCAGCAGCTTTGAAATAACCGGGGGGAGCGATGAGCAGTTCTTC. Translating it yields CASSFEITGGSDEQFF.

The V gene is TRBV20-1, the J gene TRBJ2-5; perhaps D is TRBD1 or TRBD2 (6 bases each). Germline CDR1 DFQATT, CDR2 SNEGSKA (reference sequence). This CDR3 region has 14 residues. The CDR3 region has the DNA TGCAGCGTCAACGGGGGCAGAGCCATGAAGACCCAGTACTTC. The encoded protein is CSVNGGRAMKTQYF.